The 31 T cell receptor beta chains below all came from one sample that was sequenced in a study of T cell repertoires in aging, cancer and after chemotherapy. Rearranged V-D-J TRB sequences were amplified with a mixed TRB-A/B primer pool. TCRdb analysed the multiplex PCR reads with MiXCR anew, one entry per CDR3 protein. The table records thousands of distinct CDR3 sequences, 28% of them present only once. Amplification of TCR beta used genomic DNA extracted from peripheral blood. The sequenced sample consisted of blood. The receptors here all came from a human donor with a solid tumor.

Remarks on this clonotype: One end of the junction varies from germline; a read error may be responsible. The V gene is TRBV4-3, the J gene TRBJ2-1, with TRBD2 identical over 10 bases. This CDR3 is built from 16 residues. Germline-derived CDR1 and CDR2 are LGHNA and YSLEER. The chain's CDR3 is CASSQETSGSYNEQFF. The CDR3, as DNA: TGTGCCAGCAGCCAAGAGACTAGCGGGTCCTACAATGAGCAGTTCTTC.

This clonotype is medium-sized (0.01 to 0.1%) in the sample. V gene TRBV6-2 or TRBV6-3 combines with J gene TRBJ2-2, with D perhaps being TRBD1 or TRBD2 (6 bases each). The CDR3 runs 13 residues. The V gene lost 8 bases and the J gene lost 6 bases, with 13 bases spanning the gap. CDR1 is MNHEY and CDR2 is SVGEGT in the germline V gene. The CDR3 DNA is TGTGCCAGCGGGTCAGGGGAGGCCGGGGAGCTGTTTTTT. Amino acids: CASGSGEAGELFF.

Concerning this clonotype: This clone may be a read error of a much larger clone one base away. The rearrangement joins TRBV6-5 to TRBJ2-1, with 7 bases that match TRBD2. Germline V lookup: CDR1 MNHEY, CDR2 SVGAGI. The CDR3 has 13 residues. Here the CDR3 DNA reads TGTGCCAGCGGACGGGGGGAAGCCAATGAGCAGTTATTC. Protein sequence: CASGRGEANEQLF.

On this clonotype: Germline and junction disagree at one end, which may indicate a read error. CDR3 sequence (DNA): TGTGCCAGCAGCCAAGAAGGCCCCTCGGAGACCCAGTACTTC. This translates into CASSQEGPSETQYF. This sequence joins TRBV5-1 and TRBJ2-5; no firm D call. The CDR3 is 14 amino acids. Germline assignment: CDR1 SGHRS and CDR2 YFSETQ.

This clonotype is deemed medium-sized. The chain is built from TRBV6-1 and TRBJ2-4, with 9 bases aligning to TRBD1. The germline CDR1 and CDR2 sequences are MNHNS and SASEGT. With V trimmed by 2 bases and J by 7 bases, 6 bases remained unmatched. The CDR3 covers 15 residues. The CDR3 is CASSETQGAGNIQYF. In DNA form, the CDR3 reads TGTGCCAGCAGTGAAACACAGGGGGCGGGGAACATTCAGTACTTC.

This clonotype was counted between two and nine times. The chain combines TRBV18 with TRBJ2-7; TRBD2 matches at 8 bases. This CDR3 has 16 amino acids. The ends lost 3 bases at V and 1 base at J; junction bases unmatched: 8. Germline V gene lookup returns CDR1 KGHSH and CDR2 LQKENI. The CDR3 protein is CASSPSLTSASYEQYF. Written as DNA, the CDR3 is TGTGCCAGCTCACCCTCTCTGACTAGCGCTTCCTACGAGCAGTACTTC.

By proportion, this clonotype is medium-sized (0.01 to 0.1%). V is TRBV5-6 and J is TRBJ2-5; unclear D gene. The V gene's germline CDR1 is SGHDT and CDR2 YYEEEE. This CDR3 has 13 residues. Trimming took off 4 bases at V and 1 base at J, with 8 bases between the two ends. The CDR3 nucleotides read TGTGCCAGCAGCCTATATGGCCAAGAGACCCAGTACTTC. This codes for CASSLYGQETQYF.

The chain joins TRBV4-3 to TRBJ2-1; 11 bases map to TRBD2. There are 16 residues in the CDR3. The trim removed 0 bases at V and 6 bases at J, leaving 4 bases unmatched. Germline CDR1 LGHNA, CDR2 YSLEER. CDR3 sequence (DNA): TGCGCCAGCAGCCAAGATTTTACTAGCGGGAGCAATGAGCAGTTCTTC. It translates to CASSQDFTSGSNEQFF.

V and J are TRBV20-1 and TRBJ1-6; 7 bases align to TRBD1. With V trimmed by 1 base and J by 8 bases, 2 bases remained unmatched. Germline lookup yields CDR1 DFQATT and CDR2 SNEGSKA (reference sequence). The CDR3 totals 13 residues. CDR3 amino acids: CSARGTGDSPLHF. The CDR3 DNA sequence: TGCAGTGCTAGAGGTACAGGGGATTCACCCCTCCACTTT.

This chain links TRBV10-3 with TRBJ1-5; D possibly corresponds to TRBD1 (6 bases). The V end was cut by 3 bases, the J end by 6 bases, with 18 bases between. This CDR3 comprises 16 residues. Germline CDR1 and CDR2: ENHRY and SYGVKD. The CDR3 coding sequence is TGTGCCATCAGTGAATCTTCAGGGGAAGGCGGTCAGCCCCAGCATTTT. This gives the protein CAISESSGEGGQPQHF.

This clonotype turned up a few times. The chain recombines TRBV5-6 with TRBJ1-1, with TRBD1 matching 8 bases. From germline, CDR1 is SGHDT and CDR2 YYEEEE. The J segment lost 4 bases and the V segment lost 4 bases, leaving 15 bases of the junction unmatched. This CDR3 spans 17 amino acids. In nucleotides, the CDR3 is TGTGCCAGCAGCCGCCCCCCAGGGGGCGGAGGGGGCACTGAAGCTTTCTTT. Translating gives CASSRPPGGGGGTEAFF.

The chain has TRBV27 and TRBJ1-2; D uncertain. In germline, CDR1 is MNHEY, CDR2 SMNVEV (reference sequence). The CDR3 has 13 amino acids. The germline V and J ends were trimmed by 4 bases and 1 base, with 7 bases remaining between them. CDR3 DNA: TGTGCCAGCAGTTCGCGGGTTAACTATGGCTACACCTTC. Translated: CASSSRVNYGYTF.

To note about this clonotype: An end of the junction does not agree with germline; a read error may underlie this. The gene calls are TRBV7-6 and TRBJ1-1, with 9 positions matching TRBD1. Germline-derived CDR1 and CDR2 are SGHVS and FNYEAQ. This CDR3 has 17 residues. In DNA, the CDR3 is TGTGCCAGCAGCTCCGCCAGGGACAGGGTGATGAACACTGAAACTTTCTTT. This sequence encodes CASSSARDRVMNTETFF.

Turning to this clonotype: A much more abundant neighbour one base away suggests this may be a read error. J is TRBJ2-1 and V is TRBV15; TRBD1 aligns across 8 bases. The germline CDR1 and CDR2 sequences are LNHNV and YYDKDF (reference sequence). The CDR3 extends over 17 amino acids. The CDR3 reads CDTSLTPGTGNYNEQFF. The CDR3 coding sequence is TGTGACACCAGCTTAACCCCCGGGACAGGTAACTACAATGAGCAGTTCTTC.

The chain joins TRBV7-9 to TRBJ1-4; no reliable D call. The CDR3 runs to 14 residues. Trimming pared 5 bases from V and 1 base from J, leaving 8 bases between. In germline, CDR1 is SEHNR, CDR2 FQNEAQ (reference sequence). This CDR3 reads CASSRVLTNEKLFF. DNA for the CDR3: TGTGCCAGCAGCAGAGTTCTAACTAATGAAAAACTGTTTTTT. Together with reference TRBV7-9 and TRBJ1-4, the CDR3 gives the full variable domain: DTGVSQNPRHKITKRGQNVTFRCDPISEHNRLYWYRQTLGQGPEFLTYFQNEAQLEKSRLLSDRFSAERPKGSFSTLEIQRTEQGDSAMYLCASSRVLTNEKLFFGSGTQLSVL.

This clonotype was detected a few times. The chain employs TRBV7-2 and TRBJ1-2; the D gene is possibly TRBD1 (6 bases). Per the germline V gene, CDR1 is SGHTA and CDR2 is FQGNSA. The CDR3 runs to 14 residues. The germline V and J ends were trimmed by 5 bases and 4 bases, with 14 bases remaining between them. The CDR3 DNA follows: TGTGCCAGCAGCGATCAAAGGACAGCCTATGGCTACACCTTC. This gives the protein CASSDQRTAYGYTF. Looking up the rest from reference TRBV7-2 and TRBJ1-2 gives the full variable domain: GAGVSQSPSNKVTEKGKDVELRCDPISGHTALYWYRQSLGQGLEFLIYFQGNSAPDKSGLPSDRFSAERTGGSVSTLTIQRTQQEDSAVYLCASSDQRTAYGYTFGSGTRLTVV.

This clonotype is judged large. V and J are TRBV30 and TRBJ1-4; the D is unclear. The V gene lost 0 bases and the J gene lost 12 bases, with 23 bases spanning the gap. Looked up from germline, CDR1 is GTSNPN and CDR2 is SVGIG (reference sequence). The CDR3 runs 16 residues. CDR3 sequence: CAWSVVVRSSSPELFF. CDR3 DNA: TGTGCCTGGAGTGTCGTCGTTCGGAGTTCCTCCCCGGAACTGTTTTTT.

This chain joins TRBV7-2 and TRBJ2-5, with TRBD2 matching over 8 bases. Trimming at V came to 0 bases and at J to 5 bases, leaving 8 bases not matched to a gene. This CDR3 is 16 amino acids long. CDR1 is SGHTA and CDR2 is FQGNSA in the germline V gene. In nucleotides, the CDR3 is TGTGCCAGCAGCTTAGCGTTGTTAGCGGGGAGGGAGACCCAGTACTTC. This sequence encodes CASSLALLAGRETQYF.

This clonotype was detected a few times. The chain uses TRBV11-3 and TRBJ2-7; 8 positions agree with TRBD1. Germline CDR1 is SGHNT and CDR2 is YENEEA. Trimming removed 0 bases from V and 5 bases from J; junction bases left unmatched: 6. The CDR3 extends over 15 amino acids. CDR3 region: CASSLDRGHNDEQYF. In DNA, the CDR3 is TGTGCCAGCAGCTTAGACAGGGGGCACAACGACGAGCAGTACTTC.

This chain uses TRBV6-2 or TRBV6-3 with TRBJ2-4; 8 bases agree with TRBD1. Germline-derived CDR1 and CDR2 are MNHEY and SVGEGT. The CDR3 length is 13 residues. Trimming at V came to 0 bases and at J to 9 bases, leaving 1 base not matched to a gene. The CDR3 sequence: CASSYSDRAIQYF. The CDR3 nucleotides read TGTGCCAGCAGTTACTCGGACAGGGCCATTCAGTACTTC.

This clonotype is labeled large. The CDR3 is CAWRLAGGDTGELFF. Written as DNA, the CDR3 is TGTGCCTGGAGGTTAGCGGGGGGAGACACCGGGGAGCTGTTTTTT. The rearrangement links TRBV30 to TRBJ2-2; 10 bases fit TRBD2. Germline values: CDR1 GTSNPN, CDR2 SVGIG (reference sequence). The CDR3 has 15 amino acids. Trimming took 3 bases from V and 3 from J; bases not matched to a gene: 4.

This clonotype is deemed large (0.1 to 1%). V is TRBV29-1 and J is TRBJ2-3; D perhaps matches TRBD1 (5 bases). Between the trimmed V and J ends, which lost 0 bases and 3 bases, there was a span of 13 bases. The CDR3 is 15 amino acids. Germline V gene lookup returns CDR1 SQVTM and CDR2 ANQGSEA. The DNA for the CDR3 is TGCAGCGTTGAAGATCGGCTTAGGGGAACAGATACGCAGTATTTT. Translation: CSVEDRLRGTDTQYF.

The V and J genes are TRBV6-4 and TRBJ2-1; 8 bases are a match to TRBD2. The germline V gene encodes CDR1 MRHNA and CDR2 SNTAGT. The CDR3 is made up of 16 amino acids. J lost 3 bases, V lost 5 bases, and 9 bases had no gene match. The DNA of the CDR3 is TGTGCCAGCAGTTACCTTAACGGGAGGGACTACAATGAGCAGTTCTTC. It is translated as CASSYLNGRDYNEQFF.

This clonotype is termed medium-sized. The genes are TRBV6-4 and TRBJ2-3, with TRBD2 identical over 10 bases. With 0 bases clipped from V and 1 base from J, the junction kept 1 base outside the gene matches. The CDR3 consists of 16 residues. Germline V gives CDR1 MRHNA, CDR2 SNTAGT. The CDR3 region has the DNA TGTGCCAGCAGTGACTCCGGGACTAGCGGCACAGATACGCAGTATTTT. Its protein product is CASSDSGTSGTDTQYF.

As to this clonotype: A junction boundary mismatches the germline segment, possibly from a read error. The genes are TRBV4-3 and TRBJ1-2; D perhaps matches TRBD1 (6 bases). The CDR3 sequence is 12 residues long. Germline-derived CDR1 and CDR2 are LGHNA and YSLEER. CDR3 sequence (DNA): TGTGCCAGCAGCCACGGGACAAATGGCTACACCTTC. Translated, it gives CASSHGTNGYTF.

This clonotype was counted only a few times. The chain couples TRBV7-9 to TRBJ2-1; D is perhaps TRBD1 (7 bases). From germline, CDR1 is SEHNR and CDR2 FQNEAQ (reference sequence). The length of the CDR3 is 14 residues. V was shortened by 8 bases and J by 6 bases, with 17 bases between the two germline ends. CDR3 sequence (DNA): TGTGCCAGCGGGAGGCAGGGGGTTATCAATGAGCAGTTCTTC. It encodes CASGRQGVINEQFF.

This clonotype was picked up one time. V and J are TRBV28 and TRBJ2-2; 7 nucleotides agree with TRBD1. This CDR3 contains 13 residues. J was trimmed by 9 bases and V by 6 bases; bases with no gene match: 7. CDR1 and CDR2 (germline): MDHEN, SYDVKM. In nucleotides, the CDR3 is TGTGCCAGCAGACCACAGGGGCGGCGGGAGCTGTTTTTT. It encodes CASRPQGRRELFF.

By sample fraction, this clonotype is medium-sized. The chain links TRBV5-5 to TRBJ2-2; D is uncertain. CDR3 size: 15 residues. The germline gives CDR1 SGHKS, CDR2 YYEKEE (reference sequence). Trimming took 5 bases from V and 4 from J, leaving 15 bases between them. For the CDR3, the DNA is TGTGCCAGCAGTTCCGCGTGGCCGACCACCGGGGAGCTGTTTTTT. This sequence encodes CASSSAWPTTGELFF.

This clonotype is large within its sample. CDR3 in amino acids: CASSEAETDTQYF. DNA of the CDR3: TGTGCCAGCAGTGAAGCGGAGACAGATACGCAGTATTTT. This chain joins TRBV6-1 and TRBJ2-3; no clear D gene. Per germline, CDR1 MNHNS and CDR2 SASEGT. CDR3 length equals 13 residues. The germline V and J ends were trimmed by 0 bases and 3 bases, with 4 bases remaining between them.

This clonotype is medium-sized within its sample. This rearrangement joins TRBV29-1 to TRBJ1-1; 7 positions agree with TRBD1. The ends lost 2 bases at V and 6 bases at J; junction bases unmatched: 6. CDR1 is SQVTM and CDR2 is ANQGSEA in the germline V gene. There are 13 residues in the CDR3. The CDR3 is CSVEPQGEAEAFF. For the CDR3, the DNA is TGCAGCGTTGAACCCCAGGGGGAGGCTGAAGCTTTCTTT.

The chain carries TRBV18 and TRBJ2-1, with 11 bases aligning to TRBD1. The V and J ends lost 3 bases and 6 bases, in that order; junction bases with no gene match: 10. The CDR3 length is 17 residues. Germline V gives CDR1 KGHSH, CDR2 LQKENI. The CDR3 reads CASSPASGQGVANEQFF. The CDR3 DNA sequence: TGTGCCAGCTCACCCGCCTCGGGACAGGGGGTTGCCAATGAGCAGTTCTTC.